The T cell receptor (beta chain) under discussion was sequenced for a study of T cell changes during pregnancy in multiple sclerosis. The CDR3 has 16 residues. CDR1 and CDR2 from the germline V gene are MNHEY and SMNVEV (reference sequence). J lost 4 bases, V lost 5 bases, and 9 bases had no gene match. Only in-frame clones appear in the TCRdb table, and some are missing; sequencing was by immunoSEQ multiplex PCR. The repertoire consists of approximately 120,000 clones, with about 96% occurring once and the leading ten covering more than 0.4%. The rearrangement links TRBV27 to TRBJ2-1; 9 bases align to TRBD2. The input for sequencing was peripheral blood, taken after pregnancy. This receptor was obtained from a female donor with multiple sclerosis, enrolled in a pregnancy study. The CDR3 reads CASSLDPSGIYNEQFF. DNA of the CDR3: TGTGCCAGCAGTCTCGATCCTAGCGGGATTTACAATGAGCAGTTCTTC.